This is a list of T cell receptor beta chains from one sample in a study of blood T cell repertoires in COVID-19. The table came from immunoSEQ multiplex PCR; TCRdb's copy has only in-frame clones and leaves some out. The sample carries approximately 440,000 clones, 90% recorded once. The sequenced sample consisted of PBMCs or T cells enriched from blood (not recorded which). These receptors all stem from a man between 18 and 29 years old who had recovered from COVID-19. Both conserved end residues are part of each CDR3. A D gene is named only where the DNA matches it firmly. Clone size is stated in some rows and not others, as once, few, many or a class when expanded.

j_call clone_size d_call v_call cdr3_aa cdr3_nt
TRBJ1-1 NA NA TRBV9 CASSVEVGRVGTEAFF TGTGCCAGCAGCGTAGAAGTGGGCAGGGTCGGCACTGAAGCTTTCTTT
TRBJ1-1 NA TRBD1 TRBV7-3 CASSLGQGAFTEAFF TGTGCCAGCAGCTTAGGCCAGGGGGCGTTTACTGAAGCTTTCTTT
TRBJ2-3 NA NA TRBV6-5 CASRRQYTSTDTQYF TGTGCCAGCAGACGACAGTACACTAGCACAGATACGCAGTATTTT
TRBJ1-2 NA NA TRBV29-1 CSVGQGIGGYTF TGCAGCGTTGGCCAGGGGATTGGAGGCTACACCTTC
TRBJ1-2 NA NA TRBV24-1 CATSDSGGPIYGYTF TGTGCCACCAGTGATTCTGGGGGCCCCATCTATGGCTACACCTTC
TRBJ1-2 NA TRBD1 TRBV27 CASRHWDSNYGYTF TGTGCCAGCAGACATTGGGACAGCAACTATGGCTACACCTTC
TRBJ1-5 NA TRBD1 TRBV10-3 CAIGQGKGQPQHF TGTGCCATCGGACAGGGAAAAGGGCAGCCCCAGCATTTT
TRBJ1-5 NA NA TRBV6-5 CASVIGAYNQPQHF TGTGCCAGCGTCATTGGAGCTTACAATCAGCCCCAGCATTTT
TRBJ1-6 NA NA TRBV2 CASRPVGGSESPLHF TGTGCCAGCAGACCGGTGGGGGGATCGGAATCACCCCTCCACTTT
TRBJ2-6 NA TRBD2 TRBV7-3 CASSPRGTSGSFGANVLTF TGTGCCAGCAGCCCCCGAGGGACTAGCGGGAGTTTTGGGGCCAACGTCCTGACTTTC
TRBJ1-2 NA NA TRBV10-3 CAISESPDRGSGYTF TGTGCCATCAGTGAGTCCCCAGATCGAGGAAGTGGCTACACCTTC
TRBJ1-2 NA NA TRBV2 CASRPNGVLTYGYTF TGTGCCAGCAGGCCCAATGGAGTGCTTACGTATGGCTACACCTTC
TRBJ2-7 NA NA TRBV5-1 CASSLEQGHYEQYF TGCGCCAGCAGCTTGGAACAGGGTCACTACGAGCAGTACTTC
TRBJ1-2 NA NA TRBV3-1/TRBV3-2 CASSHTRIPSYTF TGTGCCAGCAGCCATACCCGAATACCTAGCTACACCTTC
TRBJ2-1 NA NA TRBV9 CASSVGLGGSYNEQFF TGTGCCAGCAGCGTAGGGTTGGGGGGCTCCTACAATGAGCAGTTCTTC
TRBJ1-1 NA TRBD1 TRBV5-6 CASSSWTGGSAFF TGTGCCAGCAGCTCATGGACAGGGGGTTCAGCTTTCTTT
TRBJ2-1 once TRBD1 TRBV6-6 CASKKSGGKFF TGTGCCAGCAAAAAGTCAGGGGGAAAGTTCTTC
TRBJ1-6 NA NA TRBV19 CASSMFQGPNSPLHF TGTGCCAGTAGTATGTTTCAGGGGCCCAATTCACCCCTCCACTTT
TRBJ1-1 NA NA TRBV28 CASAASNTEAFF TGTGCCAGCGCGGCTTCGAACACTGAAGCTTTCTTT
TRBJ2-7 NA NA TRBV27 CASSFPTGEQYF TGTGCCAGCAGTTTCCCCACCGGGGAGCAGTACTTC
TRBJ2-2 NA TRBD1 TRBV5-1 CASSFVSTGGTGELFF TGCGCCAGCAGCTTCGTCTCTACAGGGGGAACCGGGGAGCTGTTTTTT
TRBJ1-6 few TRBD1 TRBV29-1 CSVEETGGSPLHF TGCAGCGTTGAGGAGACAGGGGGCTCACCCCTCCACTTT
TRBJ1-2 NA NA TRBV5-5 CASSLVLGQYGYTF TGTGCCAGCAGCTTGGTTCTGGGCCAATATGGCTACACCTTC
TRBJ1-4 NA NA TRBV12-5 CASGLSEEELFF TGTGCTAGTGGTCTGAGCGAGGAGGAACTGTTTTTT
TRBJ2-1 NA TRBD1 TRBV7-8 CASSSSTGNEQFF TGTGCCAGCAGCTCCTCGACAGGGAATGAGCAGTTCTTC
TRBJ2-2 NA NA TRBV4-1 CASSQFSGTTGELFF TGCGCCAGCAGCCAATTCTCAGGGACTACCGGGGAGCTGTTTTTT
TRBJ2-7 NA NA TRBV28 CASSPPRGNSYEQYF TGTGCCAGCAGTCCTCCCCGCGGAAACTCCTACGAGCAGTACTTC
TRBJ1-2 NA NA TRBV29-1 CSVEDSAGIGYTF TGCAGCGTTGAAGATAGTGCGGGTATCGGCTACACCTTC
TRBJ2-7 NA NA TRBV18 CASSPPPAYEQYF TGTGCCAGCTCACCACCCCCGGCCTACGAGCAGTACTTC
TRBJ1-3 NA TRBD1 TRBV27 CASSSGTAGNTIYF TGTGCCAGCAGTTCTGGGACAGCTGGAAACACCATATATTTT
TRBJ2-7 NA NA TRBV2 CASSELSYEQYF TGTGCCAGCAGTGAATTATCTTACGAGCAGTACTTC
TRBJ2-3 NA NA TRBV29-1 CSVEDRFRADTQYF TGCAGCGTTGAAGATCGCTTCCGGGCAGATACGCAGTATTTT
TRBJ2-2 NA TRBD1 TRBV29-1 CSVGTGSTGELFF TGCAGCGTTGGGACAGGGAGTACCGGGGAGCTGTTTTTT
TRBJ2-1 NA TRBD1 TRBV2 CASSLDRAEFF TGTGCCAGCAGCCTCGACAGGGCCGAGTTCTTC
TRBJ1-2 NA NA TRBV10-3 CAISENPTINYGYTF TGTGCCATCAGTGAAAATCCCACTATTAACTATGGCTACACCTTC
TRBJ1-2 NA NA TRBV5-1 CASSRGSEGYTF TGCGCCAGCAGCCGCGGGAGTGAGGGCTACACCTTC
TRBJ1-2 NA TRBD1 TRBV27 CASSGQGLYGYTF TGTGCCAGCAGCGGACAGGGATTATATGGCTACACCTTC
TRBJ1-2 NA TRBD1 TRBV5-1 CATDPTGAGGYTF TGCGCCACCGACCCCACAGGGGCAGGTGGCTACACCTTC
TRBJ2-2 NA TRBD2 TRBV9 CASSATGGDTGELFF TGTGCCAGCAGCGCCACGGGAGGGGACACCGGGGAGCTGTTTTTT
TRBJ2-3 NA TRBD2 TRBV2 CASSRASGLVHDTQYF TGTGCCAGCAGCCGAGCCTCGGGACTAGTTCATGATACGCAGTATTTT
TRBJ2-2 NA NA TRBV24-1 CATSDTGPTNTGELFF TGTGCCACCAGTGATACAGGACCAACGAACACCGGGGAGCTGTTTTTT